The 24 T cell receptor beta chains given below trace back to one sample, sequenced in a study of blood T cell repertoires in COVID-19. Repertoires were generated with immunoSEQ multiplex PCR, while TCRdb's copy carries only in-frame clones and drops some. The repertoire holds about 110,000 clones, around 83% seen once, with about 3% in the top ten. Sequenced material: peripheral blood. These receptors were obtained from a middle-aged man with acute or convalescent COVID-19.

The chain employs TRBV6-2 or TRBV6-3 and TRBJ2-1; 8 nucleotides match TRBD2. V dropped 5 bases and J dropped 5; count of bases not matched to a gene: 5. The CDR3 runs 14 residues. Per germline, CDR1 MNHEY and CDR2 SVGEGT. The CDR3 DNA follows: TGTGCCAGCAGTGCCGGGGGGGCTCACAATGAGCAGTTCTTC. This sequence encodes CASSAGGAHNEQFF.

In this sample, this clone turned up a few times. The DNA of the CDR3 is TGTGCCACCAGTGATATGACAGACAATGAGCAGTTCTTC. Its protein product is CATSDMTDNEQFF. The chain combines TRBV24-1 with TRBJ2-1; D might be TRBD1 (5 bases). The CDR3 spans 13 residues. Looked up from germline, CDR1 is KGHDR and CDR2 is SFDVKD. V gave up 3 bases and J gave up 5 bases, with 7 bases separating them.

This clone occurred a few times. J is TRBJ1-1 and V is TRBV7-2; D may be TRBD1 (5 bases). The CDR3 length is 13 residues. Germline values: CDR1 SGHTA, CDR2 FQGNSA. V was pared by 1 base and J by 11 bases, with 14 bases between. The CDR3 bases are TGTGCCAGCAGCTTAGAAAAGGGGTTTGAGGCTTTCTTT. Translating gives CASSLEKGFEAFF.

The rearrangement joins TRBV11-3 to TRBJ1-1; TRBD1 is a possible D gene (6 bases). This CDR3 is built from 14 residues. In germline, CDR1 is SGHNT, CDR2 YENEEA. The V gene lost 5 bases and the J gene lost 0 bases, with 10 bases spanning the gap. As DNA, the CDR3 is TGTGCCAGCAGCCTACAGGGAGTGAACACTGAAGCTTTCTTT. Its protein is CASSLQGVNTEAFF.

J is TRBJ1-1 and V is TRBV29-1; D gene ambiguous. Trimming removed 3 bases from V and 6 bases from J, with 26 bases in between. Germline assignment: CDR1 SQVTM and CDR2 ANQGSEA. There are 17 residues in the CDR3. The CDR3 loop is CSVESGGQRTARPEAFF. As DNA, the CDR3 is TGCAGCGTTGAGTCAGGAGGCCAGAGGACTGCCCGACCTGAAGCTTTCTTT.

This rearrangement joins TRBV2 to TRBJ1-4, with D possibly being TRBD1 (5 bases). Germline V gene lookup returns CDR1 SNHLY and CDR2 FYNNEI. Trimming stripped 1 base from V and 4 bases from J, with 13 bases between. The CDR3 extends over 16 amino acids. In nucleotides, the CDR3 is TGTGCCAGCAGTGAAGAAACCCTGGGGCTTAATGAAAAACTGTTTTTT. Translating gives CASSEETLGLNEKLFF.

The chain has TRBV30 and TRBJ1-6; perhaps TRBD1 as D (6 bases). V lost 3 bases and J 8 bases, leaving 14 bases between the germline ends. The CDR3 covers 14 residues. Germline V lookup: CDR1 GTSNPN, CDR2 SVGIG (reference sequence). The CDR3 DNA is TGTGCCTGGAGGTTAACAGGGTTGGATTCACCCCTCCACTTT. Amino acids: CAWRLTGLDSPLHF.

The rearrangement joins TRBV5-4 to TRBJ1-1, with 7 bases that match TRBD1. CDR1 is SGHNT and CDR2 is YYREEE in the germline V gene (reference sequence). The ends lost 2 bases at V and 1 base at J; junction bases unmatched: 5. The CDR3 spans 15 residues. CDR3 residues: CASSLGQVRNTEAFF. Written as DNA, the CDR3 is TGTGCCAGCAGCTTAGGACAGGTTCGGAACACTGAAGCTTTCTTT.

The chain employs TRBV5-4 and TRBJ2-3; maybe TRBD2 (6 bases). Germline V gives CDR1 SGHNT, CDR2 YYREEE (reference sequence). This CDR3 is built from 15 residues. V lost 4 bases to trimming and J lost 1 base, with 13 bases between them. In DNA, the CDR3 is TGTGCCAGCAGCCCTAATACGGGGGGCACAGATACGCAGTATTTT. The encoded protein is CASSPNTGGTDTQYF.

This clone is a singleton in its sample. This sequence joins TRBV9 and TRBJ2-5; D remains ambiguous. CDR3 length equals 14 residues. V shed 3 bases and J shed 1 base, with 10 bases lying between them. Germline CDR1 is SGDLS and CDR2 is YYNGEE. CDR3 region: CASSGGVAQETQYF. In DNA, the CDR3 is TGTGCCAGCAGCGGTGGAGTGGCCCAAGAGACCCAGTACTTC.

This chain connects TRBV6-5 to TRBJ2-6, with D possibly being TRBD2 (5 bases). There are 15 residues in the CDR3. The germline V gene encodes CDR1 MNHEY and CDR2 SVGAGI. V lost 7 bases and J lost 4, with 14 bases in between. CDR3 loop: CASIGISPGANVLTF. The DNA of the CDR3 is TGTGCCAGCATCGGGATCTCCCCCGGGGCCAACGTCCTGACTTTC.

This clone appeared a few times. The V gene is TRBV7-9, the J gene TRBJ1-5; a possible D gene is TRBD1 (6 bases). Trimming cost V 2 bases and J 0 bases, with 17 bases left between them. Germline loops: CDR1 SEHNR, CDR2 FQNEAQ (reference sequence). CDR3 length: 18 residues. This chain's CDR3 is CASSLTTGTSPSNQPQHF. The CDR3 coding sequence is TGTGCCAGCAGCTTAACAACCGGGACATCTCCTAGCAATCAGCCCCAGCATTTT.

This clone was counted a few times. The gene calls are TRBV12-3 or TRBV12-4 and TRBJ1-4; weak D call: TRBD1 (6 bases). There are 13 residues in the CDR3. Trimming cost V 3 bases and J 8 bases, with 10 bases left between them. The CDR3 is CASSFGGAEKLFF. Here the CDR3 DNA reads TGTGCCAGCAGTTTTGGGGGCGCGGAAAAACTGTTTTTT.

This chain connects TRBV27 to TRBJ1-2; 7 bases are shared with TRBD1. Germline assignment: CDR1 MNHEY and CDR2 SMNVEV (reference sequence). The CDR3 runs 13 residues. V was clipped by 3 bases and J by 5 bases; unmatched bases: 3. The CDR3 reads CASSFRQGYGYTF. The CDR3 nucleotides read TGTGCCAGCAGTTTCAGACAGGGTTATGGCTACACCTTC.

In this sample, this clone turned up once. The J gene is TRBJ2-3, the V gene TRBV7-2; D gene uncertain. CDR3 length equals 15 residues. The germline V gene encodes CDR1 SGHTA and CDR2 FQGNSA. Between the trimmed V and J ends, which lost 3 bases and 3 bases, there was a span of 13 bases. The CDR3, as DNA: TGTGCCAGCAGCTTCCAGCGCCTCCGGACAGATACGCAGTATTTT. Translating gives CASSFQRLRTDTQYF.

V usage is TRBV20-1 and J usage is TRBJ2-3; D gene ambiguous. This CDR3 has 16 residues. V was cut by 3 bases and J by 4 bases, with 20 bases left in between. Germline CDR1 and CDR2: DFQATT and SNEGSKA (reference sequence). In nucleotides, the CDR3 is TGCAGTGCTAGTGAAAGCGTGGGTTGGTCCGCAGATACGCAGTATTTT. Protein product: CSASESVGWSADTQYF.

This chain joins TRBV13 and TRBJ2-7; maybe TRBD1 (5 bases). Germline-derived CDR1 and CDR2 are PRHDT and FYEKMQ (reference sequence). Trimming shortened V by 0 bases and J by 6 bases, and 9 bases separated the two germline ends. This CDR3 comprises 13 residues. The CDR3 protein is CASSLGHRTEQYF. In DNA, the CDR3 is TGTGCCAGCAGCTTAGGGCACAGGACCGAGCAGTACTTC. Complete variable domain (other parts from reference TRBV13 and TRBJ2-7): AAGVIQSPRHLIKEKRETATLKCYPIPRHDTVYWYQQGPGQDPQFLISFYEKMQSDKGSIPDRFSAQQFSDYHSELNMSSLELGDSALYFCASSLGHRTEQYFGPGTRLTVT.

The V gene is TRBV25-1, the J gene TRBJ1-6; perhaps TRBD1 as D (6 bases). The V end lost 3 bases, the J end lost 10 bases, and 19 bases lay between the germline ends. The CDR3 extends over 16 amino acids. Looked up from germline, CDR1 is MGHDK and CDR2 is SYGVNS. For the CDR3, the DNA is TGTGCCAGCAGTGATTCCAGGACAGCGGTCGGATCACCCCTCCACTTT. The encoded protein is CASSDSRTAVGSPLHF.

This clone was recorded only once. CDR3 residues: CASRRRGNDYEQYF. The CDR3 DNA sequence: TGTGCCAGCCGGCGCAGGGGCAACGACTACGAGCAGTACTTC. The chain combines TRBV19 with TRBJ2-7; maybe TRBD1 (6 bases). Per germline, CDR1 LNHDA and CDR2 SQIVND (reference sequence). This CDR3 has 14 residues. V was clipped by 9 bases and J by 3 bases, with 18 bases between them.

The gene calls are TRBV7-2 and TRBJ2-3, with D possibly being TRBD2 (5 bases). The CDR3 runs 15 residues. Trimming took 2 bases from V and 0 from J, leaving 9 bases between them. Per germline, CDR1 SGHTA and CDR2 FQGNSA. The CDR3 coding sequence is TGTGCCAGCAGCTTACGCGGGCCTAGCACAGATACGCAGTATTTT. Translation: CASSLRGPSTDTQYF.

The gene calls are TRBV3-1 (or the pseudogene TRBV3-2) and TRBJ1-2, with a weak D call TRBD1 (5 bases). There are 12 residues in the CDR3. Trimming stripped 5 bases from V and 4 bases from J, with 8 bases between. The germline V gene encodes CDR1 LGHDT and CDR2 YNNKEL (reference sequence). The CDR3 loop reads CASSSGSYGYTF. In nucleotides, the CDR3 is TGTGCCAGCAGCTCAGGGTCCTATGGCTACACCTTC.

The chain couples TRBV4-1 to TRBJ1-3; tentative D call: TRBD1 (6 bases). This CDR3 has 19 amino acids. Trimming took 1 base from V and 11 from J, leaving 30 bases between them. CDR1 MGHRA and CDR2 YSYEKL come from the germline V gene. In nucleotides, the CDR3 is TGCGCCAGCAGCCAAGGACAGGTCGGAACTTGGGGGGGGAATCCTGCCATATATTTT. It specifies CASSQGQVGTWGGNPAIYF.

J is TRBJ2-2 and V is TRBV7-3; 8 bases map to TRBD2. CDR3 length: 18 residues. Germline-derived CDR1 and CDR2 are SGHTA and FQGTGA. The junction had 10 bases not matched to a gene; V was cut back by 4 bases and J by 0 bases. In nucleotides, the CDR3 is TGTGCCAGCAGCTCACCCCCGGGGGGGGATGCGAACACCGGGGAGCTGTTTTTT. Its protein is CASSSPPGGDANTGELFF.

The chain links TRBV25-1 to TRBJ2-7; 7 bases match TRBD1. V shed 10 bases, J shed 1 base, and the junction held 4 bases outside the gene matches. This CDR3 is built from 12 residues. CDR1 is MGHDK, CDR2 SYGVNS, per germline. In DNA, the CDR3 is TGTGCCACCACGACAGGGTCCTACGAGCAGTACTTC. This translates into CATTTGSYEQYF.